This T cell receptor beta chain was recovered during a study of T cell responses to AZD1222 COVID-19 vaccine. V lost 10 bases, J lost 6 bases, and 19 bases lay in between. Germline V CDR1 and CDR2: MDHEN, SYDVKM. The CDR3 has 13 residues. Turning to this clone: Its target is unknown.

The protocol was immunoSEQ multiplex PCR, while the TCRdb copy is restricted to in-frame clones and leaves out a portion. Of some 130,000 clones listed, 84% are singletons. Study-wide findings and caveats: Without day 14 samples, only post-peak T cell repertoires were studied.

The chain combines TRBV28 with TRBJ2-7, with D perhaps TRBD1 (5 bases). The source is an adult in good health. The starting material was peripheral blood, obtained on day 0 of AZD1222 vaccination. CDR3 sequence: CATSVTLGLEQYF. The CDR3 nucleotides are TGTGCCACCTCAGTCACCCTGGGGCTCGAGCAGTACTTC.